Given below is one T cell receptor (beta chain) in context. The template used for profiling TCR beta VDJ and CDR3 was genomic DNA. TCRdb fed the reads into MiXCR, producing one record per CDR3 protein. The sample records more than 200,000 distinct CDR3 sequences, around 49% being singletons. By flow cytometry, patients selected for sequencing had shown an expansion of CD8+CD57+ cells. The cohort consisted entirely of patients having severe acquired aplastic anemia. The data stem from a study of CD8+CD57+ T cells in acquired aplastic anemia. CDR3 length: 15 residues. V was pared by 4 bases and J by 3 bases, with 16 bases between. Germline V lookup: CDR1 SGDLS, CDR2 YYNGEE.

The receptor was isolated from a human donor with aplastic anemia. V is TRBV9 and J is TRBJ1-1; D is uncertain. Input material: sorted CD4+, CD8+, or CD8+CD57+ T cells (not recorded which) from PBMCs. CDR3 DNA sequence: TGTGCCAGCAGCTCTAGTACATGGGGAGACACTGAAGCTTTCTTT. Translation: CASSSSTWGDTEAFF.